This paragraph reports one T cell receptor beta chain. Per the authors' pipeline: For nucleated cells, counts were estimated from reference gene primer amplification. Method: immunoSEQ multiplex PCR; TCRdb's copy keeps in-frame clones and lacks some. From that table come the V and J calls and clone size; the DNA was used to work out D and trimming. Of 350,000 to 400,000 clones listed, 80% to 90% are singletons. The source of the sample is a study of blood T cell repertoires in COVID-19. The cohort comprised adults aged about 18 to 100 years residing in 20 to 25 US areas. For recovered donors of Cohort 3, there were two negative PCRs, clearance, or symptom resolution. This sequence originates from a man aged 18-30 years who had recovered from COVID-19. Sequencing used PBMCs or T cells enriched from blood (not recorded which).

The chain's CDR3 is CASSPSSGMNADTQYF. The CDR3 DNA follows: TGTGCCAGCTCTCCTAGTAGCGGGATGAACGCGGATACGCAGTATTTT. The chain uses TRBV18 and TRBJ2-3; 8 bases agree with TRBD2. Looked up from germline, CDR1 is KGHSH and CDR2 is LQKENI. The length of the CDR3 is 16 residues. V lost 6 bases to trimming and J lost 6 bases; unmatched junction nucleotides: 14. The complete variable domain, with remaining parts taken from reference TRBV18 and TRBJ2-3, reads NAGVMQNPRHLVRRRGQEARLRCSPMKGHSHVYWYRQLPEEGLKFMVYLQKENIIDESGMPKERFSAEFPKEGPSILRIQQVVRGDSAAYFCASSPSSGMNADTQYFGPGTRLTVL.